This T cell receptor beta chain came from a study of blood T cell repertoires in COVID-19. Study background: Some COVID-19 samples were acute and others convalescent; all came from the United States, Italy and Spain. PBMCs, B-cell-depleted T cells, or T cells provided the cDNA or gDNA that made up the material.

As processed by the authors: Cell counts per sample came from amplifying reference gene primers. Measured with immunoSEQ multiplex PCR; TCRdb has only the in-frame clones, and not every one. V and J calls and clone size are given by that table; D and trimming were obtained from the DNA. The table lists about 80,000 clones, less than 85% of them singletons. Per germline, CDR1 SGHTA and CDR2 FQGNSA. The CDR3 loop spans 15 amino acids. Germline trimming cut 8 bases from V and 1 base from J; bases unmatched to any gene: 10. V usage is TRBV7-2 and J usage is TRBJ2-5, with 7 bases lining up with TRBD2. The clonotype originates from an older man with active or convalescent COVID-19. Material: peripheral blood. The CDR3 reads CASDFGGGGQETQYF. The CDR3 nucleotides are TGTGCCAGCGATTTCGGTGGGGGGGGCCAAGAGACCCAGTACTTC.